This TCR beta chain comes out of a study of cytotoxic CD8 clonotypes in ibrutinib-treated CLL (dated by TCRdb to about 2021). For the wider study: The cohort was composed of some ten relapsed/refractory and around 15 treatment-naive patients; IGHV unmutated status was identified in some 17 patients. Responses were partial in roughly 24 patients and complete in 2; after median approximately 66 months follow-up, some 14 stayed in remission and roughly twelve progressed. The response samples were drawn at a median of 12 months into treatment, with a range of about 6 to 40 months. An average of about 250,000 productive templates and some 100,000 productive rearrangements was obtained per sample. Of the 70 to 100 people in the trial, about 27 had longitudinal samples available. Cryopreserved peripheral blood mononuclear cells were obtained prior to treatment, at the time of response, and at either disease progression or sustained remission. All remission and progressive disease samples were collected while patients were still receiving ibrutinib.

Interpreted using the paper, the time point label stands for: roughly 23 months on ibrutinib. Roughly 1.9 micrograms of genomic DNA were extracted from cryopreserved PBMCs for TCR beta library preparation. Longitudinal blood samples from CLL patients on ibrutinib monotherapy were analyzed using high-throughput TCR beta sequencing. The patients took part in an open-label, single-center phase 2 trial of ibrutinib monotherapy. Broad study findings and their caveats: Sustained-remission and progressing patients did not have matched sampling times, and lymph node repertoires were not examined. At baseline, clonality was higher than in age-matched healthy donors and showed a strong correlation with circulating CD8+ T-cell counts. Public clonotypes were rare and either contracted or stayed stable during treatment, and the rise in clonality at ibrutinib response reflected the expansion of private clonotypes. Clonality rose at ibrutinib response, remained stable during sustained remission, and dropped back toward baseline at progression.

About this clone: No antigen is known for it. The record has no base qualities; no much larger clone is one base away.

A MiSeq instrument was used for deep resolution sequencing, which targeted depths ranging from 1 in 1 million up to 1 in 200,000 T cells, with coverage averaging 10x for each clonotype. TCR beta libraries were generated with the immunoSEQ hsTCRB Kit. The original methods were these. Data were analyzed with ImmunoSEQ Data Assistant and ImmunoSEQ Analyzer, with V, D and J genes assigned per IMGT definitions. Clonality, with values ranging from 0 to 1, was calculated as one minus the normalized Shannon entropy of productive rearrangement frequencies. Only overrepresented clonotypes making up at least 0.05% of each patient's repertoire were included in the public clonotype analysis. About twelve repertoires from age-matched healthy donors, obtained from immuneACCESS, served as clonality controls. TCRdb took over this immuneACCESS table, retaining in-frame rearrangements with V and J assigned. Such tables are incomplete; in checked studies, under half of the missing clones stem from an unresolved V gene, and the remainder is unexplained. Clonal size and the V and J genes are those of that table, whereas D and trimming came from the DNA. Present in this sample are more than 200,000 clones, around three quarters of which were seen just once. The ten largest clones add up to 15% to 17% of the sample.

V was cut back by 4 bases and J by 6 bases, leaving a gap of 23 bases between them. Counted from cysteine to phenylalanine, this CDR3 has 17 amino acids. The CDR3 DNA has 51 bases and is translated from base 1. CDR1 and CDR2 were assigned from the germline V gene as MGHRA and YSYEKL. The clonotype originates from a human donor with chronic lymphocytic leukemia. The sample here was PBMCs, taken after 24 months of ibrutinib treatment. The chain links TRBV4-1 with TRBJ2-3, with no reliable assignment of the D segment. This receptor carries the CDR3 CASSLPPGPKDVDTQYF. The sequenced DNA is TGCGCCAGCAGCCTCCCCCCTGGTCCGAAGGATGTCGATACGCAGTATTTT.